Presented here are 24 T cell receptor beta chains from one specimen sequenced in a study of T cell changes during pregnancy in multiple sclerosis. Produced via immunoSEQ multiplex PCR; TCRdb's table is partial and in-frame only. In the table there are 100,000 or so clones, roughly nine tenths of which are singletons. This specimen consisted of peripheral blood, obtained after pregnancy. Source of these receptors: a female donor with multiple sclerosis, enrolled in a pregnancy study.

The rearrangement uses TRBV27 and TRBJ1-1, with D tentatively TRBD1 (6 bases). Looked up from germline, CDR1 is MNHEY and CDR2 is SMNVEV (reference sequence). V was pared by 5 bases and J by 1 base, with 8 bases between. The CDR3 runs 13 residues. DNA of the CDR3: TGTGCCAGCAGTCAACAGGGGAACACTGAAGCTTTCTTT. This codes for CASSQQGNTEAFF.

The chain carries TRBV11-2 and TRBJ2-5, with 9 bases matching TRBD1. The trim removed 3 bases at V and 4 bases at J, leaving 6 bases unmatched. Germline V gives CDR1 SGHAT, CDR2 FQNNGV. CDR3 length equals 15 residues. The CDR3 loop reads CASSFQGQGAETQYF. The CDR3 nucleotides are TGTGCCAGCAGCTTTCAGGGACAGGGTGCAGAGACCCAGTACTTC.

CDR3: CASSQKRDSYEQYF. The CDR3 DNA sequence: TGTGCCAGCAGCCAAAAGCGGGATAGCTACGAGCAGTACTTC. This rearrangement joins TRBV4-2 to TRBJ2-7; the match to TRBD2 covers 7 bases. Trimming took 2 bases from V and 3 from J; bases not matched to a gene: 4. CDR1 and CDR2 (germline): LGHNA, YNFKEQ. CDR3 length: 14 amino acids.

The chain recombines TRBV2 with TRBJ1-1; 8 nucleotides align to TRBD1. Looked up from germline, CDR1 is SNHLY and CDR2 is FYNNEI. The CDR3 is 15 residues long. Trimming removed 6 bases from V and 1 base from J; junction bases left unmatched: 7. This CDR3 is CASRARTGTNTEAFF. The CDR3 DNA is TGTGCCAGCAGAGCGCGGACAGGGACGAACACTGAAGCTTTCTTT.

This sequence joins TRBV5-4 and TRBJ1-4; D is unclear. Trimming left V 2 bases short and J 0 bases short, with 17 bases between. Germline V gene data show CDR1 as SGHNT and CDR2 as YYREEE (reference sequence). The CDR3 spans 18 residues. The CDR3 DNA reads TGTGCCAGCAGCTTCGGAGGGTCCCACATACCAACTAATGAAAAACTGTTTTTT. It yields the protein CASSFGGSHIPTNEKLFF.

CDR3 sequence: CASSSHMNSPLHF. Written as DNA, the CDR3 is TGTGCCAGCAGTTCCCACATGAATTCACCCCTCCACTTT. V usage is TRBV6-5 and J usage is TRBJ1-6; D not certain. CDR1 and CDR2 from the germline V gene are MNHEY and SVGAGI. The length of the CDR3 is 13 residues. The V end was cut by 4 bases, the J end by 7 bases, with 8 bases between.

The rearrangement joins TRBV6-5 to TRBJ1-6; D remains ambiguous. This CDR3 is built from 16 residues. With 2 bases removed from V and 2 bases from J, the gap between germline ends came to 10 bases. CDR1 is MNHEY, CDR2 SVGAGI, per germline. The CDR3: CASSYGRETYNSPLHF. The CDR3 DNA reads as TGTGCCAGCAGTTACGGTCGGGAAACCTATAATTCACCCCTCCACTTT.

J is TRBJ2-2 and V is TRBV7-9; 11 bases fit TRBD1. Germline V gives CDR1 SEHNR, CDR2 FQNEAQ (reference sequence). The V and J ends lost 5 bases and 7 bases, in that order; junction bases with no gene match: 3. This CDR3 has 14 amino acids. The CDR3 coding sequence is TGTGCCAGCAGCCGGACAGGGGGCGGCGGGGAGCTGTTTTTT. This gives the protein CASSRTGGGGELFF.

The chain carries TRBV11-1 and TRBJ1-4; TRBD1 aligns across 10 bases. The CDR3 has 16 residues. The J segment lost 6 bases and the V segment lost 4 bases, leaving 8 bases of the junction unmatched. The germline V gene encodes CDR1 SGHAT and CDR2 FQDESV (reference sequence). This CDR3 reads CASSSSLGTGDEKLFF. CDR3 coding DNA: TGTGCCAGCAGCTCATCCCTCGGGACAGGGGATGAAAAACTGTTTTTT. The full variable domain, with the rest looked up from reference TRBV11-1 and TRBJ1-4, is EAEVAQSPRYKITEKSQAVAFWCDPISGHATLYWYRQILGQGPELLVQFQDESVVDDSQLPKDRFSAERLKGVDSTLKIQPAELGDSAMYLCASSSSLGTGDEKLFFGSGTQLSVL.

DNA of the CDR3: TGTGCCACCAGCAGAGGCGGACTTAACAATGAGCAGTTCTTC. Protein sequence: CATSRGGLNNEQFF. The chain recombines TRBV15 with TRBJ2-1; D is perhaps TRBD2 (5 bases). The CDR3 runs to 14 residues. Trimming cost V 1 base and J 5 bases, with 9 bases left between them. CDR1 is LNHNV, CDR2 YYDKDF, per germline (reference sequence). The variable domain in full, with the rest retrieved from reference TRBV15 and TRBJ2-1, is DAMVIQNPRYQVTQFGKPVTLSCSQTLNHNVMYWYQQKSSQAPKLLFHYYDKDFNNEADTPDNFQSRRPNTSFCFLDIRSPGLGDTAMYLCATSRGGLNNEQFFGPGTRLTVL.

The chain uses TRBV7-6 and TRBJ2-3, with TRBD2 matching over 13 bases. This CDR3 is built from 18 residues. CDR1 SGHVS and CDR2 FNYEAQ come from the germline V gene. The junction had 5 bases not matched to a gene; V was cut back by 1 base and J by 1 base. In DNA, the CDR3 is TGTGCCAGCAGCTTAGTGACTAGCGGGGGGTTTCGCACAGATACGCAGTATTTT. Protein: CASSLVTSGGFRTDTQYF.

The chain joins TRBV27 to TRBJ2-6, with a weak D call TRBD2 (6 bases). V lost 7 bases, J lost 1 base, and 14 bases lay in between. Per the germline V gene, CDR1 is MNHEY and CDR2 is SMNVEV (reference sequence). The CDR3 covers 16 residues. The CDR3 bases are TGTGCCAGCACCAGACTAGTAGGTTCTGGGGCCAACGTCCTGACTTTC. Translation gives CASTRLVGSGANVLTF.

This chain connects TRBV7-6 to TRBJ2-7; D gene ambiguous. Germline CDR1 is SGHVS and CDR2 is FNYEAQ. The germline V and J ends were trimmed by 2 bases and 3 bases, with 8 bases remaining between them. CDR3 size: 13 residues. As DNA, the CDR3 is TGTGCCAGCAGCTTAACACAGTACTACGAGCAGTACTTC. Protein: CASSLTQYYEQYF.

The chain joins TRBV21-1 to TRBJ1-4; the table's D call TRBD1 went unverified against the DNA. TRBV21-1 is a recognized pseudogene. This CDR3 is 14 amino acids long. This chain's CDR3 is CASQPGQGNEKLFF. In nucleotides, the CDR3 is TGTGCCAGCCAACCGGGACAGGGGAATGAAAAACTGTTTTTT.

The rearrangement links TRBV9 to TRBJ2-3; a possible D gene is TRBD2 (6 bases). CDR1 SGDLS and CDR2 YYNGEE come from the germline V gene. Trimming took 4 bases from V and 3 from J, leaving 18 bases between them. The CDR3 is 16 amino acids. The CDR3, as DNA: TGTGCCAGCAGCTCACCCCCTTCCGGGGGAACAGATACGCAGTATTTT. This gives the protein CASSSPPSGGTDTQYF.

The chain links TRBV15 to TRBJ2-2; 9 bases match TRBD1. The length of the CDR3 is 16 residues. V shed 2 bases and J 7 bases; nucleotides not matched to a gene: 8. Germline V gives CDR1 LNHNV, CDR2 YYDKDF (reference sequence). The CDR3 nucleotides read TGTGCCACCAGCAGAATACAGGGGGCGCGAAGCGGGGAGCTGTTTTTT. This translates into CATSRIQGARSGELFF.

This chain connects TRBV2 to TRBJ2-1; a possible D gene is TRBD2 (6 bases). The CDR3 contains 16 residues. Germline lookup yields CDR1 SNHLY and CDR2 FYNNEI. Trimming pared 4 bases from V and 4 bases from J, leaving 17 bases between. The CDR3 coding sequence is TGTGCCAGCAGTGTGGAGGGGCAGGTTTCTTACAATGAGCAGTTCTTC. It translates to CASSVEGQVSYNEQFF.

The chain combines TRBV5-1 with TRBJ2-5; 8 bases map to TRBD1. The J segment lost 4 bases and the V segment lost 5 bases, leaving 4 bases of the junction unmatched. From germline, CDR1 is SGHRS and CDR2 YFSETQ. CDR3 length equals 13 residues. CDR3 residues: CASRATGAETQYF. The CDR3 DNA reads as TGCGCCAGCAGAGCGACAGGGGCAGAGACCCAGTACTTC.

The genes are TRBV5-1 and TRBJ1-1; TRBD1 might be the D (6 bases). The V gene's germline CDR1 is SGHRS and CDR2 YFSETQ. V gave up 6 bases and J gave up 4 bases, with 16 bases separating them. The length of the CDR3 is 14 residues. The CDR3 nucleotides read TGCGCCAGCACCAACACAGGGTCTCGCACTGAAGCTTTCTTT. This encodes CASTNTGSRTEAFF.

This clone was observed a few times. The chain is built from TRBV6-1 and TRBJ1-6, with 9 bases aligning to TRBD1. Germline V gene data show CDR1 as MNHNS and CDR2 as SASEGT. This CDR3 has 14 residues. Trimming removed 7 bases from V and 10 bases from J; junction bases left unmatched: 8. CDR3 DNA sequence: TGTGCCAGCACCCGGTGGACAGGGGACTCACCCCTCCACTTT. Its translation: CASTRWTGDSPLHF.

This chain joins TRBV7-3 and TRBJ2-1, with TRBD1 as a possible D gene (6 bases). The germline gives CDR1 SGHTA, CDR2 FQGTGA. Trimming removed 4 bases from V and 1 base from J, with 14 bases in between. The CDR3 is made up of 16 amino acids. CDR3 amino acids: CASSSTGIPSYNEQFF. DNA of the CDR3: TGTGCCAGCAGCTCTACAGGGATACCATCCTACAATGAGCAGTTCTTC.

The chain couples TRBV5-4 to TRBJ2-2; TRBD1 matches 8 bases. Germline V gives CDR1 SGHNT, CDR2 YYREEE (reference sequence). The CDR3 sequence is 15 residues long. V dropped 4 bases and J dropped 2; count of bases not matched to a gene: 4. CDR3 DNA: TGTGCCAGCAGCGAGGGACAGGCTAACACCGGGGAGCTGTTTTTT. Residues: CASSEGQANTGELFF.

The chain uses TRBV7-6 and TRBJ2-7; D not resolved. Trimming removed 1 base at V and 3 bases at J, with 10 bases between. The CDR3 has 14 amino acids. Germline V gene sequence: CDR1 SGHVS, CDR2 FNYEAQ. The CDR3 protein is CASSLGARNYEQYF. The CDR3 nucleotides are TGTGCCAGCAGCTTAGGCGCTAGAAACTACGAGCAGTACTTC.

The chain joins TRBV10-3 to TRBJ1-2, with 7 bases aligning to TRBD1. The CDR3 covers 17 residues. Looked up from germline, CDR1 is ENHRY and CDR2 is SYGVKD. The V and J ends lost 7 bases and 1 base, in that order; junction bases with no gene match: 15. The CDR3 loop reads CAITSEIQGDLNYGYTF. The DNA of the CDR3 is TGTGCCATCACCTCGGAAATCCAGGGGGATCTTAACTATGGCTACACCTTC.